This T cell receptor beta chain was observed in a study of blood T cells in healthy people across ages. The overall study: Roughly one uniquely barcoded beta molecule per two T cells was captured.

A minimum of 5 micrograms of total RNA was extracted per sample. Alongside a J-beta primer mix, a sample-barcoded 5' primer served in a second PCR lasting roughly 6 to 12 cycles. The template-switch adaptor, which had 12 random nucleotides, put a tag on each cDNA molecule. Each sample yielded at least 2.5 million CDR3-containing paired-end reads. Using its own MiXCR run on the 5' RACE reads, TCRdb lists one record per CDR3 protein. Of about 780,000 distinct CDR3 sequences in the sample, around half are singletons; the top ten hold 15% to 20%. CDR3 length equals 14 residues. V lost 5 bases and J lost 7, with 14 bases in between.

V and J are TRBV12-3 or TRBV12-4 and TRBJ2-2; D call uncertain. The sequencing sample was made of blood. The TCR sequence derives from a man aged 80 or over in good health. CDR3 protein: CASSPPLFSGELFF. The CDR3 coding sequence is TGTGCCAGCAGTCCCCCCCTATTTAGCGGGGAGCTGTTTTTT.